Presented here are 13 T cell receptor beta chains from one specimen sequenced in a study of shared clonotypes between healthy human individuals. TCRdb's table, derived via immunoSEQ multiplex PCR, lists solely in-frame clones and lacks some. The data show a few million clones, 90% to 95% seen once. The sequencing input was naive CD4+ T cells sorted from blood. Sample subset: CD45RA+ positively selected. The receptor source for this set is a man in his late teens or twenties in good health.

The J gene is TRBJ2-3, the V gene TRBV11-3; unclear D gene. The V end lost 5 bases, the J end lost 6 bases, and 9 bases lay between the germline ends. CDR1 SGHNT and CDR2 YENEEA come from the germline V gene. This CDR3 is 12 amino acids long. CDR3 sequence reads: CASSQTPDTQYF. The CDR3 region has the DNA TGTGCCAGCAGCCAGACCCCGGATACGCAGTATTTT.

The rearrangement uses TRBV6-5 and TRBJ1-4; D unresolved. The germline V and J ends were trimmed by 2 bases and 0 bases, with 10 bases remaining between them. This CDR3 has 16 residues. The germline CDR1 and CDR2 sequences are MNHEY and SVGAGI. This chain's CDR3 is CASSYDTLATNEKLFF. The CDR3 region has the DNA TGTGCCAGCAGTTACGACACCCTTGCAACTAATGAAAAACTGTTTTTT.

The genes are TRBV6-1 and TRBJ2-2, with a weak D call TRBD2 (7 bases). Germline lookup yields CDR1 MNHNS and CDR2 SASEGT. Trimming removed 8 bases from V and 8 bases from J, with 12 bases in between. This CDR3 has 12 residues. The CDR3 DNA reads TGTGCCAGCGGGAGGGGGGGAGGGGAGCTGTTTTTT. Amino acid sequence: CASGRGGGELFF.

The V gene is TRBV25-1, the J gene TRBJ1-2, with D unresolved. V was pared by 3 bases and J by 6 bases, with 8 bases between. The CDR3 is made up of 12 amino acids. In germline, CDR1 is MGHDK, CDR2 SYGVNS. The CDR3 loop reads CASSDRRDGYTF. The CDR3 nucleotides read TGTGCCAGCAGTGACAGGAGGGATGGCTACACCTTC.

The J gene is TRBJ1-5, the V gene TRBV27, with D perhaps TRBD1 (6 bases). Germline values: CDR1 MNHEY, CDR2 SMNVEV (reference sequence). The CDR3 contains 14 residues. Deletions cut 8 bases from V and 7 bases from J, with 18 bases between. The CDR3 sequence is CASQIQQGLQPQHF. CDR3 nucleotide sequence: TGTGCCAGCCAGATACAACAGGGTTTACAGCCCCAGCATTTT.

The genes are TRBV19 and TRBJ2-7; TRBD1 aligns across 8 bases. Germline V lookup: CDR1 LNHDA, CDR2 SQIVND (reference sequence). This CDR3 contains 13 residues. V shed 5 bases, J shed 6 bases, and the junction held 6 bases outside the gene matches. As DNA, the CDR3 is TGTGCCAGTAGTCCACAGGGGGGCGGCGAGCAGTACTTC. It encodes CASSPQGGGEQYF. Using reference TRBV19 and TRBJ2-7 for the parts outside the CDR3, the full variable domain is DGGITQSPKYLFRKEGQNVTLSCEQNLNHDAMYWYRQDPGQGLRLIYYSQIVNDFQKGDIAEGYSVSREKKESFPLTVTSAQKNPTAFYLCASSPQGGGEQYFGPGTRLTVT.

The rearrangement joins TRBV5-1 to TRBJ1-3; D not certain. This CDR3 is built from 14 residues. Germline-derived CDR1 and CDR2 are SGHRS and YFSETQ. Trimming took off 5 bases at V and 4 bases at J, with 13 bases between the two ends. This CDR3 reads CASRDQGNGNTIYF. The CDR3 DNA reads TGCGCCAGCAGAGACCAAGGGAACGGAAACACCATATATTTT.

The rearrangement uses TRBV11-2 and TRBJ1-2; D remains unclear. V dropped 0 bases and J dropped 2 bases, with 7 bases sitting between them. In germline, CDR1 is SGHAT, CDR2 FQNNGV. CDR3 length equals 14 residues. Here the CDR3 DNA reads TGTGCCAGCAGCTTAGAGGGTCCAAACTATGGCTACACCTTC. Protein product: CASSLEGPNYGYTF.

The J gene is TRBJ1-1, the V gene TRBV7-9; possibly TRBD1 for D (5 bases). Per germline, CDR1 SEHNR and CDR2 FQNEAQ (reference sequence). V shed 5 bases and J shed 4 bases, with 11 bases lying between them. CDR3 length equals 13 residues. DNA of the CDR3: TGTGCCAGCAGCCGTGAGGGGTTCACTGAAGCTTTCTTT. It encodes CASSREGFTEAFF.

As to this clone: This same CDR3 is encoded by further DNA sequences in the sample. The chain joins TRBV6-1 to TRBJ2-1; 14 bases are shared with TRBD2. This CDR3 is built from 15 residues. Trimming took 6 bases from V and 6 from J; bases not matched to a gene: 4. Germline V gene lookup returns CDR1 MNHNS and CDR2 SASEGT. This CDR3 reads CASRGLAGGSNEQFF. The CDR3 nucleotides read TGTGCCAGCAGAGGACTAGCGGGGGGATCCAATGAGCAGTTCTTC.

CDR3 nucleotide sequence: TGTGCCAGCAGCTTAGGCGGGCAGGAGTTCGGTGGCTACACCTTC. This encodes CASSLGGQEFGGYTF. V usage is TRBV11-2 and J usage is TRBJ1-2, with D uncertain. Germline CDR1 and CDR2: SGHAT and FQNNGV. The CDR3 runs 15 residues. V was cut by 1 base and J by 7 bases, with 16 bases left in between.

A note on this clone: Additional DNA sequences in this sample encode the identical CDR3. CDR3 residues: CASSQAQGGTEAFF. DNA for the CDR3: TGCGCCAGCAGCCAAGCGCAGGGGGGGACTGAAGCTTTCTTT. The genes are TRBV5-1 and TRBJ1-1, with 7 bases lining up with TRBD1. The ends lost 4 bases at V and 5 bases at J; junction bases unmatched: 8. This CDR3 has 14 amino acids. Germline CDR1 and CDR2: SGHRS and YFSETQ.

The chain combines TRBV7-2 with TRBJ2-7, with D possibly TRBD1 on 6 matching bases. Germline V gene data show CDR1 as SGHTA and CDR2 as FQGNSA. Trimming shortened V by 5 bases and J by 4 bases, and 15 bases separated the two germline ends. The CDR3 loop spans 14 amino acids. Here the CDR3 DNA reads TGTGCCAGCAGCCCCGTGCAGGGGCCATACGAGCAGTACTTC. This gives the protein CASSPVQGPYEQYF. Filled out from reference TRBV7-2 and TRBJ2-7, the complete variable domain reads GAGVSQSPSNKVTEKGKDVELRCDPISGHTALYWYRQSLGQGLEFLIYFQGNSAPDKSGLPSDRFSAERTGGSVSTLTIQRTQQEDSAVYLCASSPVQGPYEQYFGPGTRLTVT.